Following are 22 T cell receptor beta chains from one sample sequenced in a study of beta chain features in type 1 diabetes. The antigens for these receptors are not known. Study findings and constraints: People with Type 1 diabetes carried modestly yet significantly shorter TCRB CDR3s in all four CD4+ subsets.

Expressed TCRB transcripts were sequenced, since all the RNA that had been isolated was reverse transcribed. TCRdb keeps only in-frame clones here, not all; method: immunoSEQ multiplex PCR. The table lists 250,000 to 300,000 clones, 24% of them singletons, with around 0.012% in the top ten. Sequenced: naive CD4+ T cells from blood. Receptors were obtained from a woman aged 30 to 39 with type 1 diabetes.

The V call is TRBV10-3, the J call TRBJ1-1; TRBD1 might be the D (6 bases). The CDR3 consists of 14 residues. The ends were cut back, 2 bases at V and 3 bases at J, with 10 bases in the middle. CDR1 and CDR2 (germline): ENHRY, SYGVKD. DNA of the CDR3: TGTGCCATCAGTGAGGAGCAGGGGTACACTGAAGCTTTCTTT. Its protein is CAISEEQGYTEAFF.

The chain uses TRBV9 and TRBJ2-4, with 12 bases aligning to TRBD1. Germline CDR1 and CDR2: SGDLS and YYNGEE. The CDR3 sequence is 17 residues long. V shed 1 base, J shed 2 bases, and the junction held 4 bases outside the gene matches. The CDR3 is CASSVRGDRGPKNIQYF. CDR3 DNA sequence: TGTGCCAGCAGCGTAAGAGGGGACAGGGGGCCCAAAAACATTCAGTACTTC.

This clone was found a few times. The rearrangement links TRBV6-6 to TRBJ1-2; no definite D call. Germline loops: CDR1 MNHNY, CDR2 SVGAGI (reference sequence). This CDR3 comprises 12 residues. The ends were cut back, 2 bases at V and 5 bases at J, with 6 bases in the middle. CDR3 protein: CASSYGDYGYTF. The CDR3 DNA is TGTGCCAGCAGTTACGGAGATTATGGCTACACCTTC.

There are a few counts of this clone. The same CDR3 also results from other DNA sequences found in this sample. The chain uses TRBV28 and TRBJ1-1; D possibly corresponds to TRBD1 (6 bases). From germline, CDR1 is MDHEN and CDR2 SYDVKM. Trimming stripped 6 bases from V and 1 base from J, with 9 bases between. This CDR3 region has 13 residues. For the CDR3, the DNA is TGTGCCAGCAGAGGACAGCCGAACACTGAAGCTTTCTTT. As protein: CASRGQPNTEAFF.

V gene TRBV5-8 combines with J gene TRBJ2-5; 7 nucleotides match TRBD1. V trimming: 4 bases; J trimming: 12 bases; junction bases outside the gene matches: 6. The CDR3 has 11 residues. Germline V CDR1 and CDR2: SGHTS, YDEGEE. The CDR3 DNA is TGTGCCAGCAGCCGCCGGGACAGTGAGTACTTC. Translated: CASSRRDSEYF.

CDR3: CSMSREAFF. The CDR3, as DNA: TGCAGCATGAGCAGGGAAGCTTTCTTT. This chain uses TRBV20-1 with TRBJ1-1; D remains unclear. Germline V CDR1 and CDR2: DFQATT, SNEGSKA (reference sequence). This CDR3 contains 9 residues.

The chain recombines TRBV4-1 with TRBJ2-5, with 8 bases lining up with TRBD1. J was trimmed by 5 bases and V by 3 bases; bases with no gene match: 8. The CDR3 loop spans 15 amino acids. CDR1 MGHRA and CDR2 YSYEKL come from the germline V gene. The CDR3: CASSHPGTGMETQYF. DNA of the CDR3: TGCGCCAGCAGCCATCCCGGGACAGGCATGGAGACCCAGTACTTC.

The rearrangement uses TRBV7-9 and TRBJ1-1; TRBD1 is a possible D gene (6 bases). Looked up from germline, CDR1 is SEHNR and CDR2 is FQNEAQ (reference sequence). The V end lost 4 bases, the J end lost 3 bases, and 15 bases lay between the germline ends. The CDR3 totals 15 residues. This chain's CDR3 is CASSYRRGLDTEAFF. CDR3 coding DNA: TGTGCCAGCAGCTACCGCAGGGGATTGGACACTGAAGCTTTCTTT. Based on the CDR3 plus reference TRBV7-9 and TRBJ1-1, the full variable domain is DTGVSQNPRHKITKRGQNVTFRCDPISEHNRLYWYRQTLGQGPEFLTYFQNEAQLEKSRLLSDRFSAERPKGSFSTLEIQRTEQGDSAMYLCASSYRRGLDTEAFFGQGTRLTVV.

This chain links TRBV30 with TRBJ1-2, with D possibly being TRBD1 (5 bases). This CDR3 spans 13 amino acids. V was trimmed by 1 base and J by 2 bases, leaving 8 bases between them. The germline V gene has CDR1 GTSNPN and CDR2 SVGIG (reference sequence). The DNA of the CDR3 is TGTGCCTGGAGTGCAGGGTTGAACTATGGCTACACCTTC. It specifies CAWSAGLNYGYTF.

CDR3 sequence: CASSQGQGDFVGYTF. In DNA form, the CDR3 reads TGCGCCAGCAGCCAGGGACAGGGAGACTTCGTGGGCTACACCTTC. This sequence joins TRBV4-1 and TRBJ1-2, with 9 bases fitting TRBD1. CDR1 is MGHRA and CDR2 is YSYEKL in the germline V gene. J gave up 8 bases and V 3 bases, and 10 bases lay outside the gene matches. CDR3 length: 15 residues.

This clone has more than one count but fewer than ten. The V gene is TRBV4-2, the J gene TRBJ2-1; D might be TRBD2 (5 bases). Per the germline V gene, CDR1 is LGHNA and CDR2 is YNFKEQ. There are 16 residues in the CDR3. V lost 4 bases to trimming and J lost 4 bases, with 17 bases between them. In nucleotides, the CDR3 is TGTGCCAGCAGCCTCAGCGGCGGCAACCCTTACAATGAGCAGTTCTTC. It encodes CASSLSGGNPYNEQFF.

V and J are TRBV2 and TRBJ2-7; 7 nucleotides line up with TRBD1. The CDR3 runs 13 residues. Germline values: CDR1 SNHLY, CDR2 FYNNEI. The trim removed 8 bases at V and 0 bases at J, leaving 4 bases unmatched. For the CDR3, the DNA is TGTGCCAGCGGGACAGTTCTCTCCTACGAGCAGTACTTC. Its translation is CASGTVLSYEQYF.

The rearrangement uses TRBV15 and TRBJ2-2; 8 bases are a match to TRBD2. CDR3 size: 18 residues. The J segment lost 2 bases and the V segment lost 0 bases, leaving 8 bases of the junction unmatched. CDR1 is LNHNV and CDR2 is YYDKDF in the germline V gene (reference sequence). CDR3 loop: CATSRDLGLAENTGELFF. The CDR3 DNA reads TGTGCCACCAGCAGAGATCTCGGACTAGCAGAAAACACCGGGGAGCTGTTTTTT.

The V call is TRBV23-1, the J call TRBJ2-7; 8 nucleotides agree with TRBD2. TRBV23-1 is an ORF; its function is uncertain. With 4 bases clipped from V and 0 bases from J, the junction kept 8 bases outside the gene matches. The CDR3 has 16 residues. CDR3 nucleotides: TGCGCCAGCAGTCCGGAGAGCGGGGGAGACTCCTACGAGCAGTACTTC. This gives the protein CASSPESGGDSYEQYF.

This clone was recorded a few times. This chain joins TRBV5-1 and TRBJ2-1; a weak D match, TRBD2 (6 bases). Germline V gene lookup returns CDR1 SGHRS and CDR2 YFSETQ. CDR3 length equals 14 residues. The V and J ends lost 4 bases and 0 bases respectively, with 8 bases between them. The CDR3: CASSETSSYNEQFF. The DNA of the CDR3 is TGCGCCAGCAGCGAGACTAGCTCCTACAATGAGCAGTTCTTC.

V gene TRBV30 combines with J gene TRBJ2-3, with D unresolved. V lost 0 bases to trimming and J lost 0 bases, with 4 bases between them. The CDR3 loop spans 13 amino acids. Germline lookup yields CDR1 GTSNPN and CDR2 SVGIG (reference sequence). The CDR3 DNA reads as TGTGCCTGGAGTGTCCATAGCACAGATACGCAGTATTTT. Translating gives CAWSVHSTDTQYF.

As for this clone: Distinct nucleotide sequences in the sample also encode this CDR3. This chain connects TRBV9 to TRBJ2-7, with D tentatively TRBD2 (6 bases). Germline V gives CDR1 SGDLS, CDR2 YYNGEE. V gave up 0 bases and J gave up 0 bases, with 10 bases separating them. The CDR3 extends over 15 amino acids. The CDR3 is CASSVGSGSSYEQYF. In nucleotides, the CDR3 is TGTGCCAGCAGCGTAGGTAGCGGCAGCTCCTACGAGCAGTACTTC. The full variable domain, its missing parts supplied by reference TRBV9 and TRBJ2-7, is DSGVTQTPKHLITATGQRVTLRCSPRSGDLSVYWYQQSLDQGLQFLIQYYNGEERAKGNILERFSAQQFPDLHSELNLSSLELGDSALYFCASSVGSGSSYEQYFGPGTRLTVT.

V usage is TRBV18 and J usage is TRBJ2-7, with D possibly TRBD2 on 5 matching bases. This CDR3 spans 12 amino acids. With 4 bases removed from V and 5 bases from J, the gap between germline ends came to 9 bases. CDR1 is KGHSH and CDR2 is LQKENI in the germline V gene. This CDR3 reads CASSLKGDEQYF. The CDR3 DNA reads TGTGCCAGCTCACTCAAGGGAGACGAGCAGTACTTC.

The gene calls are TRBV5-4 and TRBJ2-5, with 10 bases that match TRBD2. After removal of 5 bases from V and 1 base from J, the junction contained 2 bases not matched to a gene. Germline-derived CDR1 and CDR2 are SGHNT and YYREEE (reference sequence). This CDR3 region has 14 residues. The CDR3 reads CASSLAGAQETQYF. CDR3 DNA: TGTGCCAGCAGTCTAGCGGGAGCCCAAGAGACCCAGTACTTC.

The gene calls are TRBV9 and TRBJ2-3; D might be TRBD2 (5 bases). The CDR3 length is 14 residues. The germline CDR1 and CDR2 sequences are SGDLS and YYNGEE. Deletions cut 4 bases from V and 2 bases from J, with 11 bases between. The chain's CDR3 is CASSPRLLTDTQYF. The CDR3 DNA reads TGTGCCAGCAGCCCCCGACTACTCACAGATACGCAGTATTTT.

This rearrangement joins TRBV29-1 to TRBJ2-7; 7 bases map to TRBD1. The CDR3 runs to 13 residues. Per germline, CDR1 SQVTM and CDR2 ANQGSEA. Trimming at V came to 7 bases and at J to 3 bases, leaving 9 bases not matched to a gene. The chain's CDR3 is CSAGGPPDYEQYF. In DNA, the CDR3 is TGCAGCGCAGGGGGTCCCCCGGACTACGAGCAGTACTTC.

The table lists this clone with a few counts. The V and J genes are TRBV9 and TRBJ1-3; D is perhaps TRBD1 (5 bases). The CDR3 contains 16 residues. The V end was cut by 0 bases, the J end by 4 bases, with 14 bases between. Germline V gives CDR1 SGDLS, CDR2 YYNGEE. The CDR3 nucleotides are TGTGCCAGCAGCGTAGCTCTTCAGGGCTACGGAAACACCATATATTTT. As protein: CASSVALQGYGNTIYF. The full variable domain, rest sourced from reference TRBV9 and TRBJ1-3, is DSGVTQTPKHLITATGQRVTLRCSPRSGDLSVYWYQQSLDQGLQFLIQYYNGEERAKGNILERFSAQQFPDLHSELNLSSLELGDSALYFCASSVALQGYGNTIYFGEGSWLTVV.